This T cell receptor (beta chain) was profiled in a study of blood T cell repertoires in COVID-19. Looking at the study overall: From the United States, Italy and Spain came samples of acute and convalescent COVID-19. From T cells, B-cell-depleted T cells, or PBMCs came the material, which was cDNA or gDNA.

A remark on this clone: A junction end diverges from the germline sequence, so it may reflect a read error.

Under the authors' procedure: It was from reference gene primer amplification that nucleated cell counts were estimated. Measured with immunoSEQ multiplex PCR; TCRdb has only the in-frame clones, and not every one. V and J calls plus clone size are reproduced from that table; the DNA served to infer D and trimming. The sample comprises over 600,000 clones, 85% to 90% of which are singletons, and 0.2% to 0.3% rests with the top ten. The CDR3 has 11 amino acids. The J gene is TRBJ2-7, the V gene TRBV12-3 or TRBV12-4; D perhaps matches TRBD2 (5 bases). Sequences were obtained from peripheral blood. The receptor was isolated from a woman younger than 35 with acute or convalescent COVID-19. In DNA form, the CDR3 reads TGTGCCAGCACCAACGGACTGGTGACGAAATGG. Translated, it gives CASTNGLVTKW.